Below are 21 T cell receptor beta chains sequenced from a single sample in a study of Ad26.COV2.S vaccination and SARS-CoV-2 variants. Produced via immunoSEQ multiplex PCR; TCRdb's table is partial and in-frame only. The table records some 190,000 clones, around nine tenths of them present only once. Sequenced material: peripheral blood, taken after recovery from COVID-19. The origin of the receptors is a human donor who had recovered from COVID-19.

The chain recombines TRBV30 with TRBJ1-6, with a possible D match to TRBD1 (5 bases). This CDR3 contains 16 residues. V was pared by 0 bases and J by 7 bases, with 16 bases between. CDR1 is GTSNPN and CDR2 is SVGIG in the germline V gene (reference sequence). The chain's CDR3 is CAWSVLSGRRNSPLHF. The DNA of the CDR3 is TGTGCCTGGAGTGTACTGTCAGGGAGGCGCAATTCACCCCTCCACTTT.

CDR3 in DNA: TGTGCCAGCAGCCGCGGGAGATCTGGGGCCAACGTCCTGACTTTC. Translated: CASSRGRSGANVLTF. V usage is TRBV5-4 and J usage is TRBJ2-6; 7 bases agree with TRBD2. Germline V gene sequence: CDR1 SGHNT, CDR2 YYREEE (reference sequence). The junction had 2 bases not matched to a gene; V was cut back by 4 bases and J by 1 base. The CDR3 has 15 amino acids.

This clone was found a few times. The chain recombines TRBV3-1 (or the pseudogene TRBV3-2) with TRBJ1-1, with a weak D call TRBD1 (5 bases). The V gene lost 4 bases and the J gene lost 2 bases, with 8 bases spanning the gap. The CDR3 is made up of 13 amino acids. The V gene's germline CDR1 is LGHDT and CDR2 YNNKEL (reference sequence). CDR3 in DNA: TGTGCCAGCAGCCCTGGACATAACACTGAAGCTTTCTTT. It yields the protein CASSPGHNTEAFF.

V and J are TRBV19 and TRBJ2-3; TRBD1 agrees at 7 bases. Germline loops: CDR1 LNHDA, CDR2 SQIVND (reference sequence). V lost 3 bases and J lost 4; bases outside the gene matches: 4. The CDR3 has 14 amino acids. CDR3 protein: CASSIPTGPDTQYF. The CDR3 DNA reads TGTGCCAGTAGTATTCCGACAGGGCCAGATACGCAGTATTTT.

In the case of this clone: Different DNA sequences within this sample yield the same CDR3. V is TRBV2 and J is TRBJ2-3; TRBD2 matches at 9 bases. Germline V lookup: CDR1 SNHLY, CDR2 FYNNEI. Trimming at V came to 2 bases and at J to 3 bases, leaving 6 bases not matched to a gene. The CDR3 totals 16 residues. CDR3 amino acids: CASSERAGGRTDTQYF. The CDR3 DNA is TGTGCCAGCAGTGAACGGGCGGGGGGGAGGACAGATACGCAGTATTTT.

The chain uses TRBV6-5 and TRBJ1-3, with D uncertain. Germline assignment: CDR1 MNHEY and CDR2 SVGAGI. This CDR3 is 15 amino acids long. The ends were cut back, 6 bases at V and 4 bases at J, with 16 bases in the middle. CDR3 in DNA: TGTGCCAGCAGGAAGAGCTTTTCTGAGGGAAACACCATATATTTT. This translates into CASRKSFSEGNTIYF.

Remarks on this clone: Germline and junction disagree at one end, which may indicate a read error. The chain carries TRBV7-7 and TRBJ2-5, with 7 positions matching TRBD2. Germline V gene data show CDR1 as SSHAT and CDR2 as FNYEAQ (reference sequence). This CDR3 is built from 14 residues. In DNA form, the CDR3 reads TGTGCTAGCAGCTCCGGACTAGGAGGGGCGACCCAGTACTTC. This encodes CASSSGLGGATQYF.

This clone was counted a few times. The chain links TRBV29-1 to TRBJ1-5; possibly TRBD1 for D (6 bases). Germline V lookup: CDR1 SQVTM, CDR2 ANQGSEA. Trimming shortened V by 7 bases and J by 1 base, and 14 bases separated the two germline ends. This CDR3 has 14 amino acids. The CDR3 DNA reads TGCAGCGCAGCGACAGGTATGAGCAATCAGCCCCAGCATTTT. Its protein product is CSAATGMSNQPQHF. Based on the CDR3 plus reference TRBV29-1 and TRBJ1-5, the full variable domain is SAVISQKPSRDICQRGTSLTIQCQVDSQVTMMFWYRQQPGQSLTLIATANQGSEATYESGFVIDKFPISRPNLTFSTLTVSNMSPEDSSIYLCSAATGMSNQPQHFGDGTRLSIL.

The chain combines TRBV1 with TRBJ2-5. TRBV1 is listed as a pseudogene. The CDR3 is 15 amino acids. DNA for the CDR3: TGCACCAGCAGTCGTATAGGGCCTACTCGGGAGACCCAGTACTTC. It translates to CTSSRIGPTRETQYF.

This chain connects TRBV12-3 or TRBV12-4 to TRBJ2-7, with D unclear. This CDR3 has 12 residues. V lost 1 base to trimming and J lost 3 bases, with 4 bases between them. The DNA of the CDR3 is TGTGCCAGCAGTTTAGGAGACTACGAGCAGTACTTC. It specifies CASSLGDYEQYF.

The chain couples TRBV9 to TRBJ1-3; D may be TRBD1 (5 bases). The CDR3 runs to 17 residues. Trimming took 4 bases from V and 1 from J, leaving 18 bases between them. CDR1 is SGDLS and CDR2 is YYNGEE in the germline V gene. The DNA of the CDR3 is TGTGCCAGCAGCCCACCTGAGGGGTCAGTATCTGGAAACACCATATATTTT. This translates into CASSPPEGSVSGNTIYF.

This chain uses TRBV3-1 (or the pseudogene TRBV3-2) with TRBJ1-3; D possibly corresponds to TRBD1 (5 bases). Germline V gene data show CDR1 as LGHDT and CDR2 as YNNKEL (reference sequence). Trimming shortened V by 1 base and J by 1 base, and 5 bases separated the two germline ends. CDR3 length equals 14 residues. In DNA form, the CDR3 reads TGTGCCAGCAGCCAAGCAGGGTCTGGAAACACCATATATTTT. It is translated as CASSQAGSGNTIYF.

This chain links TRBV5-1 with TRBJ1-2, with D perhaps matching TRBD1 (5 bases). There are 14 residues in the CDR3. Trimming pared 0 bases from V and 3 bases from J, leaving 9 bases between. Germline V lookup: CDR1 SGHRS, CDR2 YFSETQ. The CDR3 bases are TGCGCCAGCAGCTTGGATTGGGGCGACTATGGCTACACCTTC. Translation: CASSLDWGDYGYTF.

The chain carries TRBV7-2 and TRBJ2-5, with D unresolved. V was clipped by 3 bases and J by 4 bases, with 15 bases between them. Germline V gives CDR1 SGHTA, CDR2 FQGNSA. This CDR3 contains 15 residues. Written as DNA, the CDR3 is TGTGCCAGCAGCTTTTTAAAAGGGTTCGGAGAGACCCAGTACTTC. Translated: CASSFLKGFGETQYF.

The gene calls are TRBV30 and TRBJ2-1; TRBD1 aligns across 10 bases. V was clipped by 6 bases and J by 9 bases; unmatched bases: 11. The CDR3 contains 14 residues. In germline, CDR1 is GTSNPN, CDR2 SVGIG (reference sequence). This CDR3 is CACNRDRGFSEQFF. CDR3 bases: TGTGCCTGCAACCGGGACAGGGGATTCAGTGAGCAGTTCTTC.

The gene calls are TRBV28 and TRBJ2-7, with TRBD1 matching 7 bases. CDR1 and CDR2 (germline): MDHEN, SYDVKM. CDR3 length equals 16 residues. V shed 6 bases, J shed 4 bases, and the junction held 15 bases outside the gene matches. The CDR3 sequence is CASSPTGDRPGYEQYF. The CDR3 DNA sequence: TGTGCCAGCAGCCCCACCGGGGACAGACCTGGATACGAGCAGTACTTC.

The chain uses TRBV2 and TRBJ2-7; D is perhaps TRBD2 (6 bases). V lost 6 bases to trimming and J lost 2 bases, with 14 bases between them. The CDR3 covers 14 residues. Germline CDR1 and CDR2: SNHLY and FYNNEI. In nucleotides, the CDR3 is TGTGCCAGCAGGGGTGGGACTCCCCCCTACGAGCAGTACTTC. It yields the protein CASRGGTPPYEQYF.

The chain is built from TRBV9 and TRBJ1-6; weak D call: TRBD1 (6 bases). The CDR3 is made up of 13 amino acids. The germline CDR1 and CDR2 sequences are SGDLS and YYNGEE. V lost 6 bases to trimming and J lost 7 bases, with 11 bases between them. The CDR3 sequence is CASNREQNSPLHF. CDR3 bases: TGTGCCAGCAACAGGGAGCAAAATTCACCCCTCCACTTT.

For the CDR3, the DNA is TGTGCCAGCTCACCCTTTCGGGACAGGTCCTACAATGAGCAGTTCTTC. It yields the protein CASSPFRDRSYNEQFF. This rearrangement joins TRBV18 to TRBJ2-1, with TRBD1 matching over 8 bases. This CDR3 is 16 amino acids long. Germline loops: CDR1 KGHSH, CDR2 LQKENI. J was trimmed by 1 base and V by 3 bases; bases with no gene match: 5.

With regard to this clone: Mismatch with germline at one junction end may stem from a read error. The rearrangement links TRBV13 to TRBJ2-6, with D tentatively TRBD1 or TRBD2 (6 bases each). Per germline, CDR1 PRHDT and CDR2 FYEKMQ (reference sequence). This CDR3 region has 15 residues. This chain's CDR3 is CASSLGGTGANVLTF. The DNA for the CDR3 is TGTGCCAGCAGCCTAGGGGGGACTGGGGCCAACGTCCTGACTTTC.

The chain employs TRBV10-3 and TRBJ1-1; TRBD1 is a possible D gene (6 bases). Trimming left V 2 bases short and J 4 bases short, with 8 bases between. The CDR3 contains 13 residues. The germline V gene has CDR1 ENHRY and CDR2 SYGVKD. The CDR3 reads CAISETGSTEAFF. CDR3 coding DNA: TGTGCCATCAGTGAGACAGGGTCCACTGAAGCTTTCTTT.